These 7 T cell receptor beta chains originate from one sample sequenced in a study of blood T cell repertoires in COVID-19. The assay was immunoSEQ multiplex PCR, and TCRdb's table has in-frame clones only and misses some. Found here are about 390,000 clones, about 83% of them singletons; the top ten hold around 9.3%. The sequencing sample was made of PBMCs or T cells enriched from blood (not recorded which). These TCRs come from a woman in her forties or fifties who had recovered from COVID-19.

The chain is built from TRBV11-2 and TRBJ1-4; the match to TRBD1 covers 7 bases. The CDR3 runs to 13 residues. Germline V lookup: CDR1 SGHAT, CDR2 FQNNGV. The V segment lost 2 bases and the J segment 8 bases; nucleotides outside the gene matches: 2. CDR3 bases: TGTGCCAGCAGCTTAAGGGACAGAGAAAAACTGTTTTTT. Its protein is CASSLRDREKLFF.

This clone was recorded once. The rearrangement uses TRBV4-1 and TRBJ1-1; D is undetermined. The germline CDR1 and CDR2 sequences are MGHRA and YSYEKL. The CDR3 runs 14 residues. V dropped 0 bases and J dropped 1 base, with 6 bases sitting between them. CDR3 amino acids: CASSQDSQNTEAFF. CDR3 DNA sequence: TGCGCCAGCAGCCAAGATTCCCAGAACACTGAAGCTTTCTTT.

In DNA, the CDR3 is TGTGCCAGCAGCTTAGTCGGGAGCTACTATGGCTACACCTTC. The encoded protein is CASSLVGSYYGYTF. The chain combines TRBV7-2 with TRBJ1-2; D remains unclear. The V gene's germline CDR1 is SGHTA and CDR2 FQGNSA. The CDR3 is 14 amino acids. Deletions cut 1 base from V and 3 bases from J, with 9 bases between.

This clone came up a few times. The chain uses TRBV28 and TRBJ1-6, with D tentatively TRBD1 (6 bases). The CDR3 loop spans 17 amino acids. The germline V gene encodes CDR1 MDHEN and CDR2 SYDVKM. Trimming left V 5 bases short and J 0 bases short, with 14 bases between. CDR3 DNA: TGTGCCAGCAGTGGCTTACAGGGTAGCTCCTATAATTCACCCCTCCACTTT. It is translated as CASSGLQGSSYNSPLHF.

V usage is TRBV7-9 and J usage is TRBJ1-2; 7 nucleotides line up with TRBD1. Germline V gene sequence: CDR1 SEHNR, CDR2 FQNEAQ (reference sequence). With V trimmed by 5 bases and J by 8 bases, 11 bases remained unmatched. CDR3 length: 14 amino acids. The chain's CDR3 is CASSQSGQDRGYTF. CDR3 nucleotide sequence: TGTGCCAGCAGCCAATCTGGACAGGACCGGGGCTACACCTTC.

This clone was seen only a few times. The V and J genes are TRBV5-4 and TRBJ1-5; the match to TRBD1 covers 7 bases. CDR3 length: 16 residues. The germline CDR1 and CDR2 sequences are SGHNT and YYREEE (reference sequence). Trimming at V came to 3 bases and at J to 6 bases, leaving 12 bases not matched to a gene. CDR3 bases: TGTGCCAGCAGCTCCCTTTGGACAGGAGACTTTCAGCCCCAGCATTTT. Amino acid sequence: CASSSLWTGDFQPQHF. Looking up the rest from reference TRBV5-4 and TRBJ1-5 gives the full variable domain: ETGVTQSPTHLIKTRGQQVTLRCSSQSGHNTVSWYQQALGQGPQFIFQYYREEENGRGNFPPRFSGLQFPNYSSELNVNALELDDSALYLCASSSLWTGDFQPQHFGDGTRLSIL.

This chain connects TRBV7-2 to TRBJ2-3, with D possibly TRBD2 on 6 matching bases. CDR3 length equals 16 residues. CDR1 and CDR2 (germline): SGHTA, FQGNSA. V lost 7 bases and J lost 1, with 18 bases in between. CDR3 residues: CASKLLAGIGTDTQYF. The DNA for the CDR3 is TGTGCCAGCAAGTTGCTCGCGGGGATAGGCACAGATACGCAGTATTTT.